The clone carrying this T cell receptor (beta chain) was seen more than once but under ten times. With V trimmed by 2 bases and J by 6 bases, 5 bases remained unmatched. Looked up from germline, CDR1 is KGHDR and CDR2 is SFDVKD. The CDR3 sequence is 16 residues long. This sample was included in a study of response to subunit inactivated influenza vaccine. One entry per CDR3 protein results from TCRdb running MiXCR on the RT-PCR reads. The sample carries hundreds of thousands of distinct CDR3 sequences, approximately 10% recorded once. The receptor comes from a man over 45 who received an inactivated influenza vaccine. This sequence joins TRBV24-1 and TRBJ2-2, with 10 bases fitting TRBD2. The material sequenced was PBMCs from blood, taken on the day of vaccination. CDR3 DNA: TGTGCCACCAGTGATTCCAGCGGGAGGGCCTCCGGGGAGCTGTTTTTT. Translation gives CATSDSSGRASGELFF.